The rows below give T cell receptor beta chains drawn from one sample of a study of identical twins. TCRdb re-called the 5' RACE reads through MiXCR, storing one row per CDR3 protein. The repertoire holds about 210,000 distinct CDR3 sequences, with about a tenth as singletons. Sequencing was carried out using memory (CD45RO+) T cells sorted from blood. These receptors came from a woman between 18 and 29 years old in good health. CDR3s include the opening cysteine and the closing phenylalanine or tryptophan. The D gene is left open where the match is weak. Size values are once, few and many counts, or a class for expanded clones, and some rows have none.

length: 13; size: few; V: TRBV7-8; J: TRBJ2-6; D: .; CDR3: CASSGSGANVLTF; DNA: TGTGCCAGCAGCGGCTCTGGGGCCAACGTCCTGACTTTC
length: 13; size: many; V: TRBV12-3/TRBV12-4; J: TRBJ1-4; D: .; CDR3: CASTGLLNEKLFF; DNA: TGTGCCAGCACCGGACTGCTTAATGAAAAACTGTTTTTT
length: 15; size: few; V: TRBV5-1; J: TRBJ2-1; D: TRBD2; CDR3: CASSFVGGFLNEQFF; DNA: TGCGCCAGCAGCTTCGTGGGAGGGTTTTTGAATGAGCAGTTCTTC
length: 16; size: few; V: TRBV11-2; J: TRBJ2-2; D: .; CDR3: CASSLERGAGTGELFF; DNA: TGTGCCAGCAGCTTAGAAAGGGGGGCGGGCACCGGGGAGCTGTTTTTT
length: 16; size: many; V: TRBV6-1; J: TRBJ2-1; D: TRBD2; CDR3: CASSEQGLAVYNEQFF; DNA: TGTGCCAGCAGTGAACAGGGACTAGCGGTCTACAATGAGCAGTTCTTC
length: 15; size: .; V: TRBV6-5; J: TRBJ2-3; D: TRBD2; CDR3: CASSYSGGRADTQYF; DNA: TGTGCCAGCAGTTACTCGGGGGGGAGGGCAGATACGCAGTATTTT
length: 11; size: .; V: TRBV12-3/TRBV12-4; J: TRBJ1-5; D: .; CDR3: CASTSDQPQHF; DNA: TGTGCCAGCACCAGCGATCAGCCCCAGCATTTT
length: 14; size: many; V: TRBV6-5; J: TRBJ2-7; D: TRBD1; CDR3: CASSYRDRDYEQYF; DNA: TGTGCCAGCAGTTACCGGGACAGGGACTACGAGCAGTACTTC
length: 15; size: .; V: TRBV18; J: TRBJ2-7; D: TRBD1; CDR3: CASSLPGQRIYEQYF; DNA: TGTGCCAGCTCACTACCGGGACAGAGGATCTACGAGCAGTACTTC
length: 9; size: .; V: TRBV12-3/TRBV12-4; J: TRBJ2-1; D: TRBD1; CDR3: CASGTGVFF; DNA: TGTGCCAGCGGGACAGGGGTGTTCTTC
length: 12; size: few; V: TRBV12-3/TRBV12-4; J: TRBJ2-3; D: .; CDR3: CASSFRADTQYF; DNA: TGTGCCAGCAGTTTTCGGGCAGATACGCAGTATTTT
length: 14; size: .; V: TRBV7-9; J: TRBJ2-1; D: TRBD2; CDR3: CASSRSGKGDEHFF; DNA: TGTGCCAGCAGCCGTAGCGGGAAGGGCGATGAGCATTTCTTC
length: 14; size: .; V: TRBV18; J: TRBJ2-7; D: TRBD2; CDR3: CASSPGRETHEQYF; DNA: TGTGCCAGCTCACCAGGGAGGGAAACTCACGAGCAGTACTTC
length: 13; size: few; V: TRBV20-1; J: TRBJ2-5; D: TRBD2; CDR3: CSATLAGEETQYF; DNA: TGCAGTGCCACCTTAGCGGGGGAAGAGACCCAGTACTTC
length: 12; size: many; V: TRBV5-1; J: TRBJ2-3; D: .; CDR3: CASSAVADTQYF; DNA: TGCGCCAGCAGCGCCGTTGCAGATACGCAGTATTTT
length: 17; size: .; V: TRBV6-1; J: TRBJ2-3; D: TRBD2; CDR3: CASIRAGLAGITDTQYF; DNA: TGTGCCAGCATCAGAGCTGGACTAGCCGGTATCACAGATACGCAGTATTTT
length: 14; size: .; V: TRBV7-2; J: TRBJ2-1; D: TRBD1; CDR3: CASSQRTGENEQFF; DNA: TGTGCCAGCAGTCAGAGGACAGGGGAGAATGAGCAGTTCTTC
length: 14; size: few; V: TRBV20-1; J: TRBJ2-7; D: TRBD2; CDR3: CSAKTSGGASEQYF; DNA: TGCAGTGCTAAGACTAGCGGGGGGGCTTCCGAGCAGTACTTC
length: 13; size: .; V: TRBV20-1; J: TRBJ1-4; D: TRBD1; CDR3: CSAERGRNEKLFF; DNA: TGCAGTGCTGAAAGGGGGCGAAATGAAAAACTGTTTTTT
length: 13; size: .; V: TRBV12-3/TRBV12-4; J: TRBJ2-1; D: .; CDR3: CASSLGLIDEQFF; DNA: TGTGCCAGCAGTTTGGGACTGATAGATGAGCAGTTCTTC
length: 12; size: many; V: TRBV29-1; J: TRBJ1-2; D: .; CDR3: CSADAGSMENTF; DNA: TGCAGCGCGGATGCAGGGTCTATGGAGAACACCTTC
length: 13; size: many; V: TRBV20-1; J: TRBJ1-5; D: .; CDR3: CSADTGLNGPQHF; DNA: TGCAGTGCGGATACAGGTCTCAACGGGCCCCAGCATTTT
length: 13; size: many; V: TRBV6-6; J: TRBJ1-1; D: .; CDR3: CASNLIGDTEAFF; DNA: TGTGCCAGCAATCTCATTGGGGACACTGAAGCTTTCTTT
length: 16; size: .; V: TRBV20-1; J: TRBJ2-1; D: TRBD2; CDR3: CSAFHGTSGSFDEQFF; DNA: TGCAGTGCTTTTCACGGGACTAGCGGGAGTTTCGATGAGCAGTTCTTC
length: 14; size: few; V: TRBV7-3; J: TRBJ1-1; D: .; CDR3: CASSLRNRDGEAFF; DNA: TGTGCCAGCAGCTTGCGCAACAGGGATGGTGAAGCTTTCTTT
length: 14; size: few; V: TRBV9; J: TRBJ2-5; D: .; CDR3: CASSVDRTQETQYF; DNA: TGTGCCAGCAGCGTCGACAGGACTCAAGAGACCCAGTACTTC
length: 13; size: many; V: TRBV5-1; J: TRBJ1-1; D: .; CDR3: CASSLDVGTEAFF; DNA: TGCGCCAGCAGCTTGGACGTAGGGACTGAAGCTTTCTTT
length: 16; size: .; V: TRBV4-3; J: TRBJ2-3; D: .; CDR3: CASSQEGHVLTDTQYF; DNA: TGCGCCAGCAGCCAAGAAGGGCATGTCCTCACAGATACGCAGTATTTT
length: 14; size: .; V: TRBV7-9; J: TRBJ1-2; D: .; CDR3: CASPQLPRSYGYTF; DNA: TGTGCCAGCCCTCAGTTGCCTCGGAGCTATGGCTACACCTTC
length: 13; size: .; V: TRBV11-2; J: TRBJ2-1; D: .; CDR3: CASSLDRGYEQFF; DNA: TGTGCCAGCAGCTTAGATAGAGGGTATGAGCAGTTCTTC
length: 14; size: .; V: TRBV30; J: TRBJ2-3; D: .; CDR3: CAWHRASGADTQYF; DNA: TGTGCCTGGCACCGGGCCTCGGGGGCAGATACGCAGTATTTT
length: 16; size: few; V: TRBV4-3; J: TRBJ1-5; D: TRBD1; CDR3: CASSQFAGQVNQPQHF; DNA: TGCGCCAGCAGCCAATTCGCGGGACAGGTCAATCAGCCCCAGCATTTT
length: 15; size: .; V: TRBV6-5; J: TRBJ2-7; D: .; CDR3: CASSYAGHVSYEQYF; DNA: TGTGCCAGCAGTTACGCGGGACACGTCTCCTACGAGCAGTACTTC
length: 15; size: .; V: TRBV7-2; J: TRBJ2-1; D: .; CDR3: CASSRTRTSGWEQFF; DNA: TGTGCCAGCAGCCGGACCAGGACCTCCGGCTGGGAGCAGTTCTTC
length: 15; size: few; V: TRBV20-1; J: TRBJ2-2; D: TRBD1; CDR3: CSARKGDSNTGELFF; DNA: TGCAGTGCTAGAAAAGGGGACAGCAACACCGGGGAGCTGTTTTTT
length: 17; size: .; V: TRBV18; J: TRBJ2-1; D: TRBD2; CDR3: CASRLASGSSLYNEQFF; DNA: TGTGCCAGCCGACTGGCTAGCGGGAGTAGTCTCTACAATGAGCAGTTCTTC